This T cell receptor beta chain emerged from a study of CD8 T cells in Susac syndrome. After extraction with the RNeasy kit, roughly 0.45 to 1 ug of the RNA was reverse transcribed using random hexamers. TCRdb analysed the immunoSEQ multiplex PCR reads with MiXCR anew, one entry per CDR3 protein. The sample consists of 130,000 to 150,000 distinct CDR3 sequences, roughly 94% of them appearing once. Through negative isolation, CD4+ and CD8+ T cells were obtained, while TEMRA cells were enriched using FACS. Overall study results and limits: Only a relatively small number of individuals were included in the TCR sequencing and HLA analysis.

V dropped 5 bases and J dropped 4 bases, with 4 bases sitting between them. The CDR3 covers 11 residues. CDR1 PRHDT and CDR2 FYEKMQ come from the germline V gene (reference sequence). On this clonotype: Its antigen is undetermined.

V usage is TRBV13 and J usage is TRBJ2-3; D uncertain. The receptor was derived from a human donor in good health. Sequenced input: CD8+ T cells from PBMCs. CDR3 in DNA: TGTGCCAGCAGCGGGGCAGATACGCAGTATTTT. It yields the protein CASSGADTQYF.